This TCR beta chain comes out of a study of control samples from healthy donors and cancer patients. CDR1 MNHEY and CDR2 SVGAGI come from the germline V gene. CDR3 length: 14 residues. V lost 6 bases and J lost 3; bases outside the gene matches: 5. Profiled with immunoSEQ multiplex PCR; TCRdb holds only in-frame clones, not every one. The sample holds about 170,000 clones; roughly 91% are singletons and the top ten take over 1.2%. Material: blood. The chain joins TRBV6-5 to TRBJ2-7; 10 bases are a match to TRBD2. The origin of this receptor is a woman in her twenties or thirties in good health. In DNA form, the CDR3 reads TGTGCCAGCAGCATAGCGGGAGGATACTACGAGCAGTACTTC. Amino acid sequence: CASSIAGGYYEQYF.